Below, one TCR beta chain is given with its context. These data belong to a study of blood T cell repertoires in COVID-19. Study background: Nucleic acid was either cDNA or gDNA, and it came from T cells, B-cell-depleted T cells, or PBMCs.

Original processing notes: The assay estimated nucleated cells by amplifying reference gene primers. Only in-frame clones appear in the TCRdb table, and some are missing; sequencing was by immunoSEQ multiplex PCR. The DNA gave D and trimming, while V, J and clone size come from that table. The table lists fewer than 350,000 clones, approximately 90% of them singletons. The source is a woman in her forties who had recovered from COVID-19. The specimen sequenced was PBMCs or T cells enriched from blood (not recorded which).

In DNA, the CDR3 is TGCAGTGCTAGTAGGGACAGTACCTACGAGCAGTACTTC. As protein: CSASRDSTYEQYF. This chain joins TRBV20-1 and TRBJ2-7; 7 nucleotides line up with TRBD1. The CDR3 totals 13 residues. Germline-derived CDR1 and CDR2 are DFQATT and SNEGSKA (reference sequence). V was pared by 3 bases and J by 2 bases, with 4 bases of the junction left unmatched.